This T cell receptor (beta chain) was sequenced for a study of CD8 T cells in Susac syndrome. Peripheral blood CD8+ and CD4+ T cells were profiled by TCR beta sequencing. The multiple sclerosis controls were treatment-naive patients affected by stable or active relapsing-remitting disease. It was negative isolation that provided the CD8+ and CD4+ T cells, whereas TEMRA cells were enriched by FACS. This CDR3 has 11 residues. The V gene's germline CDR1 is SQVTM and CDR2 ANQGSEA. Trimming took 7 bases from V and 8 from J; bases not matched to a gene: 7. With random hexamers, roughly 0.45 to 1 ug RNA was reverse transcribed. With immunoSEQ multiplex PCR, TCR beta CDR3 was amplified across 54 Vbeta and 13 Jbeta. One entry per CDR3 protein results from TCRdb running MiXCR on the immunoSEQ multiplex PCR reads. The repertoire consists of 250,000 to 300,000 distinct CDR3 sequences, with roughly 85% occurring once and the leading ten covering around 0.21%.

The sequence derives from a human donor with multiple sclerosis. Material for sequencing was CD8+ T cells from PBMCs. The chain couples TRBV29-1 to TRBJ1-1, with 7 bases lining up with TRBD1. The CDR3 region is CSGGTVLEAFF. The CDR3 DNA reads TGCAGCGGAGGGACAGTACTCGAAGCTTTCTTT.